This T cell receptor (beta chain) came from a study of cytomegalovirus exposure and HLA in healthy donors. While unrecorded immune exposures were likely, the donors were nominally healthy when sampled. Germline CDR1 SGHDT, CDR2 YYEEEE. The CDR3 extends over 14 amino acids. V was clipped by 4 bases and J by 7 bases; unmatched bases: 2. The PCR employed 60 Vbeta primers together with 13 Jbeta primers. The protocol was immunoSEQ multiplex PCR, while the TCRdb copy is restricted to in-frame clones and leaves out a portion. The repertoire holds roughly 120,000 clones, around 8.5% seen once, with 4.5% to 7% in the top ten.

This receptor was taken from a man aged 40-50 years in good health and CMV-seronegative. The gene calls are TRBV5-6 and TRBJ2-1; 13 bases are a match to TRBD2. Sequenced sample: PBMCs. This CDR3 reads CASSLGLAGNEQFF. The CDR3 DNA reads TGTGCCAGCAGCCTGGGACTAGCGGGGAATGAGCAGTTCTTC.